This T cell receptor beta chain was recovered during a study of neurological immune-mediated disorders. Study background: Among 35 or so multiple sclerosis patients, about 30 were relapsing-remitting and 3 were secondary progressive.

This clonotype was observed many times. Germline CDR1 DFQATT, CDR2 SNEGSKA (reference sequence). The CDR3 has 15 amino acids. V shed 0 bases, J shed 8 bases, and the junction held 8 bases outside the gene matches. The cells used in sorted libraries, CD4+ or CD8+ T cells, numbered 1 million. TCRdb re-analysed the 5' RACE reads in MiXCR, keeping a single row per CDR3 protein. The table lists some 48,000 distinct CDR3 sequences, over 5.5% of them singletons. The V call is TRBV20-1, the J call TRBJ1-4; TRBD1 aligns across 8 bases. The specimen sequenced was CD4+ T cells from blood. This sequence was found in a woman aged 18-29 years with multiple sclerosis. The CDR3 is CSAREGTGGNEKLFF. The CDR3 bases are TGCAGTGCTAGAGAAGGGACAGGAGGAAACGAAAAACTGTTTTTT.